This T cell receptor (beta chain) was obtained from a study of cytomegalovirus exposure and HLA in healthy donors. About the study: Genetic ancestry analysis placed around 76% of the 300 to 500 donors that were genotyped in the Caucasian-associated cluster. Notes on the study in general: There were several of the most significant clusters that appeared linked to common viral pathogens in a later analysis. In vitro testing confirmed a few CMV-associated chains as specific for CMV antigens.

It was with 60 Vbeta and 13 Jbeta primers that the PCR ran. Clones were sequenced by immunoSEQ multiplex PCR, and TCRdb holds only the in-frame ones, with some missing. The table has 90,000 to 100,000 clones, 69% seen once; the top ten hold 2.7%. Points on this clone: What it binds is not known.

The CDR3 sequence is 15 residues long. The V and J ends lost 2 bases and 1 base, in that order; junction bases with no gene match: 4. Germline lookup yields CDR1 SEHNR and CDR2 FQNEAQ (reference sequence). This receptor was obtained from a man aged 45 to 65 in good health and CMV-seronegative. Source material: PBMCs. J is TRBJ2-5 and V is TRBV7-9, with TRBD1 identical over 7 bases. The CDR3 sequence is CASSLKRTGQETQYF. The CDR3 region has the DNA TGTGCCAGCAGCTTAAAACGGACAGGCCAAGAGACCCAGTACTTC.